Presented here are 24 T cell receptor beta chains from one specimen sequenced in a study of blood T cells in healthy people across ages. PCR was performed a second time for roughly 6 to 12 cycles using a sample-barcoded 5' primer and a J-beta primer mix. One entry per CDR3 protein, called by TCRdb with MiXCR from the 5' RACE reads. The table has about 1.4 million distinct CDR3 sequences, 55% to 75% seen once. The sequencing sample was made of blood. The receptors stem from a man younger than 35 in good health.

The V and J genes are TRBV11-2 and TRBJ2-2; D may be TRBD2 (6 bases). This CDR3 has 16 amino acids. CDR1 SGHAT and CDR2 FQNNGV come from the germline V gene. V was clipped by 1 base and J by 5 bases, with 14 bases between them. The CDR3 DNA is TGTGCCAGCAGCTTAGGGGGAGGTTTTCTTACCGGGGAGCTGTTTTTT. Encoded protein: CASSLGGGFLTGELFF.

V is TRBV27 and J is TRBJ2-5; 8 bases fit TRBD1. CDR1 and CDR2 (germline): MNHEY, SMNVEV (reference sequence). CDR3 size: 14 residues. The junction had 8 bases not matched to a gene; V was cut back by 6 bases and J by 5 bases. The CDR3 here is CASREGQGPETQYF. CDR3 coding DNA: TGTGCCAGCAGAGAAGGACAGGGCCCCGAGACCCAGTACTTC.

The CDR3 is CSVEGQAGSYEQYF. Written as DNA, the CDR3 is TGCAGCGTTGAAGGCCAGGCGGGATCCTACGAGCAGTACTTC. The chain carries TRBV29-1 and TRBJ2-7; a weak D match, TRBD2 (6 bases). CDR3 length equals 14 residues. Germline V gene sequence: CDR1 SQVTM, CDR2 ANQGSEA. Trimming removed 1 base from V and 1 base from J, with 11 bases in between.

CDR3 sequence reads: CASPLGGLNTEAFF. CDR3 in DNA: TGTGCCAGCCCCCTGGGGGGACTGAACACTGAAGCTTTCTTT. The rearrangement uses TRBV21-1 and TRBJ1-1; TRBD1 is the table's D call and was not checked against the DNA. TRBV21-1 is assigned pseudogene status. The CDR3 extends over 14 amino acids.

This clonotype appeared a few times. The V and J genes are TRBV4-2 and TRBJ2-7; D may be TRBD1 or TRBD2 (6 bases each). The CDR3 totals 14 residues. Looked up from germline, CDR1 is LGHNA and CDR2 is YNFKEQ. The ends were cut back, 0 bases at V and 3 bases at J, with 9 bases in the middle. The CDR3 is CASSQDGGLYEQYF. The CDR3 nucleotides are TGTGCCAGCAGCCAAGATGGGGGGCTCTACGAGCAGTACTTC.

This chain connects TRBV15 to TRBJ2-1, with 8 bases lining up with TRBD2. Germline values: CDR1 LNHNV, CDR2 YYDKDF (reference sequence). V gave up 0 bases and J gave up 15 bases; unmatched junction bases: 13. CDR3 size: 15 residues. The chain's CDR3 is CATSRDPSGGPRPFF. The CDR3 region has the DNA TGTGCCACCAGCAGAGATCCCAGCGGGGGCCCGCGGCCGTTCTTC.

The CDR3 coding sequence is TGCAGCGTACCTGGGGGGAGCGCCTACGAGCAGTACTTC. It codes for CSVPGGSAYEQYF. V gene TRBV29-1 combines with J gene TRBJ2-7; D possibly corresponds to TRBD2 (6 bases). V shed 6 bases and J shed 2 bases, with 14 bases lying between them. CDR3 size: 13 residues. CDR1 SQVTM and CDR2 ANQGSEA come from the germline V gene.

There are a few counts of this clonotype. This chain uses TRBV28 with TRBJ2-4; D is perhaps TRBD2 (6 bases). The J call may be wrong; the DNA end is better matched by TRBJ2-7. The germline V gene encodes CDR1 MDHEN and CDR2 SYDVKM. The CDR3 length is 15 residues. The CDR3 sequence: CASSWVGQGGYEQYF. DNA of the CDR3: TGTGCCAGCAGTTGGGTAGGCCAGGGAGGCTACGAGCAGTACTTC.

Points on this clonotype: One end of the junction is discordant with germline, which a read error may explain. V usage is TRBV20-1 and J usage is TRBJ2-1, with D maybe TRBD2 (5 bases). The germline V gene has CDR1 DFQATT and CDR2 SNEGSKA (reference sequence). The CDR3 runs to 16 residues. This CDR3 is CSARVRLRAGNNEQFF. CDR3 DNA sequence: TGTAGTGCTAGAGTAAGGTTGCGGGCGGGCAACAATGAGCAGTTCTTC.

This clonotype turned up a few times. The chain carries TRBV7-2 and TRBJ1-2; no clear D. Per germline, CDR1 SGHTA and CDR2 FQGNSA. This CDR3 has 14 amino acids. Trimming pared 1 base from V and 5 bases from J, leaving 11 bases between. The CDR3 DNA follows: TGTGCCAGCAGCTTAGTTGCAGACCGTTATGGCTACACCTTC. It codes for CASSLVADRYGYTF.

In its sample, this clonotype was seen once. V and J are TRBV30 and TRBJ2-4; D call uncertain. TRBJ2-7 explains the end of the DNA better; the J call may be wrong. The CDR3 totals 11 residues. Germline CDR1 and CDR2: GTSNPN and SVGIG (reference sequence). The CDR3 DNA is TGTGCCTGGAGTCTTGGGCGCGAGCAGTACTTC. It encodes CAWSLGREQYF.

J is TRBJ1-4 and V is TRBV7-2; D remains ambiguous. Germline CDR1 reads SGHTA; CDR2 reads FQGNSA. Trimming cost V 6 bases and J 4 bases, with 18 bases left between them. The CDR3 contains 16 residues. CDR3 sequence: CASSPGQAPFNEKLFF. In DNA, the CDR3 is TGTGCCAGCAGTCCGGGTCAGGCGCCTTTTAATGAAAAACTGTTTTTT.

This clonotype was observed a single time. The rearrangement joins TRBV2 to TRBJ2-7; D is uncertain. Germline CDR1 is SNHLY and CDR2 is FYNNEI. The CDR3 is 13 residues long. In DNA, the CDR3 is TGTGCGTCGAGTCTAGTCGAGACCGACGAGCAGTACTTC. Its translation is CASSLVETDEQYF. Using reference TRBV2 and TRBJ2-7 for the parts outside the CDR3, the full variable domain is EPEVTQTPSHQVTQMGQEVILRCVPISNHLYFYWYRQILGQKVEFLVSFYNNEISEKSEIFDDQFSVERPDGSNFTLKIRSTKLEDSAMYFCASSLVETDEQYFGPGTRLTVT.

This chain uses TRBV11-2 with TRBJ2-7; 9 bases line up with TRBD2. The ends lost 6 bases at V and 7 bases at J; junction bases unmatched: 16. The CDR3 is 16 residues long. Germline V CDR1 and CDR2: SGHAT, FQNNGV. The CDR3 loop is CASRPVSGGSHNEQYF. Written as DNA, the CDR3 is TGTGCCAGCAGGCCAGTCAGCGGGGGGTCCCACAATGAGCAGTACTTC.

This chain connects TRBV2 to TRBJ1-5; no clear D. In germline, CDR1 is SNHLY, CDR2 FYNNEI. The CDR3 contains 14 residues. V lost 1 base, J lost 3 bases, and 7 bases lay in between. In nucleotides, the CDR3 is TGTGCCAGCAGTGAAGAAAGCCACAATCAGCCCCAGCATTTT. Translated: CASSEESHNQPQHF.

This clonotype was picked up one time. V usage is TRBV29-1 and J usage is TRBJ1-1; a weak D match, TRBD1 (5 bases). V was trimmed by 6 bases and J by 3 bases, leaving 14 bases between them. This CDR3 region has 13 residues. CDR1 is SQVTM and CDR2 is ANQGSEA in the germline V gene. The DNA of the CDR3 is TGCAGCGTAAACCAGGGTGGACACACTGAAGCTTTCTTT. Its protein product is CSVNQGGHTEAFF.

This chain links TRBV5-1 with TRBJ2-1; a possible D gene is TRBD2 (6 bases). The CDR3 is 15 residues long. V was shortened by 3 bases and J by 8 bases, with 18 bases between the two germline ends. CDR1 and CDR2 (germline): SGHRS, YFSETQ. The CDR3 here is CASSSAGGTWDEQFF. The CDR3 DNA reads TGCGCCAGCAGCTCTGCCGGTGGGACTTGGGATGAGCAGTTCTTC.

The V gene is TRBV4-1, the J gene TRBJ1-6; D not resolved. The CDR3 runs to 12 residues. CDR1 MGHRA and CDR2 YSYEKL come from the germline V gene. V was pared by 1 base and J by 9 bases, with 4 bases between. CDR3 nucleotide sequence: TGCGCCAGCAGCCAAGTTGGTTCACCCCTCCACTTT. The encoded protein is CASSQVGSPLHF.

The chain uses TRBV6-5 and TRBJ2-7; TRBD1 matches 8 bases. Germline V gives CDR1 MNHEY, CDR2 SVGAGI. The CDR3 covers 17 residues. The junction had 11 bases not matched to a gene; V was cut back by 0 bases and J by 4 bases. This chain's CDR3 is CASSYSQDGTGIYEQYF. CDR3 nucleotide sequence: TGTGCCAGCAGTTACTCTCAAGACGGGACAGGTATTTACGAGCAGTACTTC.

The chain has TRBV12-3 or TRBV12-4 and TRBJ2-7, with D perhaps TRBD1 (6 bases). Trimming shortened V by 5 bases and J by 6 bases, and 23 bases separated the two germline ends. The CDR3 runs to 16 residues. CDR3 region: CASSPPPLTGIGEQYF. CDR3 coding DNA: TGTGCCAGCAGTCCCCCCCCTTTAACAGGGATCGGCGAGCAGTACTTC.

The chain combines TRBV27 with TRBJ1-2; no clear D gene. The CDR3 consists of 13 residues. V lost 5 bases to trimming and J lost 6 bases, with 13 bases between them. The V gene's germline CDR1 is MNHEY and CDR2 SMNVEV (reference sequence). The CDR3 DNA is TGTGCCAGCAGTGACTTAGGAGGCGATGGCTACACCTTC. This encodes CASSDLGGDGYTF.

This chain connects TRBV11-2 to TRBJ1-2; D might be TRBD1 (5 bases). Deletions cut 5 bases from V and 6 bases from J, with 16 bases between. The CDR3 runs to 14 residues. Germline V lookup: CDR1 SGHAT, CDR2 FQNNGV. Here the CDR3 DNA reads TGTGCCAGCAGCCACTCGGGGGGACTGGATGGCTACACCTTC. Translating it yields CASSHSGGLDGYTF. The full variable domain, its missing parts supplied by reference TRBV11-2 and TRBJ1-2, is EAGVAQSPRYKIIEKRQSVAFWCNPISGHATLYWYQQILGQGPKLLIQFQNNGVVDDSQLPKDRFSAERLKGVDSTLKIQPAKLEDSAVYLCASSHSGGLDGYTFGSGTRLTVV.

J is TRBJ1-5 and V is TRBV4-1; maybe TRBD1 (5 bases). Trimming cost V 3 bases and J 10 bases, with 16 bases left between them. The germline CDR1 and CDR2 sequences are MGHRA and YSYEKL. This CDR3 spans 14 amino acids. Here the CDR3 DNA reads TGCGCCAGCAGCCAGGGGCAGGGCCGATACCCCCAGCATTTT. It translates to CASSQGQGRYPQHF.

This clonotype was detected only a few times. V gene TRBV7-6 combines with J gene TRBJ1-4; D remains ambiguous. Germline V gene lookup returns CDR1 SGHVS and CDR2 FNYEAQ. The CDR3 is made up of 14 amino acids. V dropped 1 base and J dropped 10 bases, with 13 bases sitting between them. CDR3 bases: TGTGCCAGCAGCTTAGAAAGACCCTTCGGAAAACTGTTTTTT. It yields the protein CASSLERPFGKLFF.